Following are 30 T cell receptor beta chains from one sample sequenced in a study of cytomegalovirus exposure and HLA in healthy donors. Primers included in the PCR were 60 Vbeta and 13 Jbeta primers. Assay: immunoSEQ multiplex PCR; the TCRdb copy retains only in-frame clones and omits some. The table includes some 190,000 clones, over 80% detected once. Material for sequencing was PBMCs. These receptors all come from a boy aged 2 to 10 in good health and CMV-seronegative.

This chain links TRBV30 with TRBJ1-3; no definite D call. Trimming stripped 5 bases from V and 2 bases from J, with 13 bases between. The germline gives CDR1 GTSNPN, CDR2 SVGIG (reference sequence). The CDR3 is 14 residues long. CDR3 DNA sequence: TGTGCCTGGGGAAACGGGGTTGCTGGAAACACCATATATTTT. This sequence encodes CAWGNGVAGNTIYF.

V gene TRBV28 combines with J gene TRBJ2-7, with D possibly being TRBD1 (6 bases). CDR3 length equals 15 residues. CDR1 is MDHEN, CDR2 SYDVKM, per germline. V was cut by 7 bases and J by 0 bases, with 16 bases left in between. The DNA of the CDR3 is TGTGCCAGCAACCCTTATCAGGGGAGCTCCTACGAGCAGTACTTC. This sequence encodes CASNPYQGSSYEQYF. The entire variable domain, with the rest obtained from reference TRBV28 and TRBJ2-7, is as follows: DVKVTQSSRYLVKRTGEKVFLECVQDMDHENMFWYRQDPGLGLRLIYFSYDVKMKEKGDIPEGYSVSREKKERFSLILESASTNQTSMYLCASNPYQGSSYEQYFGPGTRLTVT.

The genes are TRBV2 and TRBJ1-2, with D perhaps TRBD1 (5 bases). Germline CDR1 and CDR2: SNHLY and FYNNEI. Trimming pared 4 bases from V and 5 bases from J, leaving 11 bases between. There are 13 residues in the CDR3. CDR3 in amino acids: CASSGRGGYGYTF. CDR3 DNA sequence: TGTGCCAGCAGTGGAAGGGGAGGGTATGGCTACACCTTC.

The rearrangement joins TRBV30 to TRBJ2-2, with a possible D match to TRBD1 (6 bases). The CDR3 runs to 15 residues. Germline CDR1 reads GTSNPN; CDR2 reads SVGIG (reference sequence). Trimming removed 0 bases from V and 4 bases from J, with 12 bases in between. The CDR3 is CAWSVMGRGTGELFF. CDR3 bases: TGTGCCTGGAGTGTTATGGGCAGGGGCACCGGGGAGCTGTTTTTT.

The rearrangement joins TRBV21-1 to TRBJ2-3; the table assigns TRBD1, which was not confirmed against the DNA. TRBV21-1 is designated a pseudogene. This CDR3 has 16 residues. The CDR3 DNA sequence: TGTGCCAGCAGCAAAGAGGGGGGGACAGGCGCAGATACGCAGTATTTT. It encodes CASSKEGGTGADTQYF.

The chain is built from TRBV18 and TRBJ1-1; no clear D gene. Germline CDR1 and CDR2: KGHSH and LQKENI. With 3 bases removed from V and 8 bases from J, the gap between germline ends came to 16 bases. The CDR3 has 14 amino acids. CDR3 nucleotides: TGTGCCAGCTCACCGACCAAAACGGAGTCAGAAGCTTTCTTT. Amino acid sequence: CASSPTKTESEAFF.

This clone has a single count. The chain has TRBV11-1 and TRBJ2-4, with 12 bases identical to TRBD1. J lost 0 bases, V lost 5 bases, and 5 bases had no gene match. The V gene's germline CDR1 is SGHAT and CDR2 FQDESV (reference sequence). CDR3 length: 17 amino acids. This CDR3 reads CASSPRDRGRAKNIQYF. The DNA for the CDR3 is TGTGCCAGCAGCCCCCGGGACAGGGGGCGAGCCAAAAACATTCAGTACTTC.

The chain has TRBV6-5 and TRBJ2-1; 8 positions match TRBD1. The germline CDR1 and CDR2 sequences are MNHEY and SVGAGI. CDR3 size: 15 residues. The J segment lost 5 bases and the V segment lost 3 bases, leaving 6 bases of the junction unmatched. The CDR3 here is CASSYHRGIHNEQFF. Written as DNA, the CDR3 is TGTGCCAGCAGTTATCACAGGGGGATCCACAATGAGCAGTTCTTC.

The CDR3 here is CASSSDRESGNTIYF. In DNA form, the CDR3 reads TGTGCCAGCAGCTCAGACAGGGAATCTGGAAACACCATATATTTT. V gene TRBV13 combines with J gene TRBJ1-3, with 7 bases lining up with TRBD1. Losses at the gene ends were 4 bases for V and 1 base for J; bases not matched to a gene: 4. Germline CDR1 PRHDT, CDR2 FYEKMQ (reference sequence). The CDR3 covers 15 residues.

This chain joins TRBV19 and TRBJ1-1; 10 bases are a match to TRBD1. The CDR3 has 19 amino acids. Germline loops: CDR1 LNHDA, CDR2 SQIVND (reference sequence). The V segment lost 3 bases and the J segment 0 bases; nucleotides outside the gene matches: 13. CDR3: CASSIRGQGRGQMNTEAFF. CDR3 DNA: TGTGCCAGTAGTATTCGGGGACAGGGGAGGGGACAAATGAACACTGAAGCTTTCTTT. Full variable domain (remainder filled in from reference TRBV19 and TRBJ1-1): DGGITQSPKYLFRKEGQNVTLSCEQNLNHDAMYWYRQDPGQGLRLIYYSQIVNDFQKGDIAEGYSVSREKKESFPLTVTSAQKNPTAFYLCASSIRGQGRGQMNTEAFFGQGTRLTVV.

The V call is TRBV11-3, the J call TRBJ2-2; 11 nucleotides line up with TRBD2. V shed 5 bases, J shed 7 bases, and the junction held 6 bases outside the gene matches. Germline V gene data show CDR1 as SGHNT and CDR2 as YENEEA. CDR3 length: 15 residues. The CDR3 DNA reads TGTGCCAGCAGCGAGACTAGCGGGGTCGGCGGGGAGCTGTTTTTT. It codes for CASSETSGVGGELFF. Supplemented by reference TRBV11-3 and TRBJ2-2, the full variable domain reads EAGVVQSPRYKIIEKKQPVAFWCNPISGHNTLYWYLQNLGQGPELLIRYENEEAVDDSQLPKDRFSAERLKGVDSTLKIQPAELGDSAVYLCASSETSGVGGELFFGEGSRLTVL.

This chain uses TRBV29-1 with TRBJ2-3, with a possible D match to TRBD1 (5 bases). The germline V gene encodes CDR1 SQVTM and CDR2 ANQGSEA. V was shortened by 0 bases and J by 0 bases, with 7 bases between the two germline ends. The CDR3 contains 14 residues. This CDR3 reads CSVEDRDSTDTQYF. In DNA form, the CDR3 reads TGCAGCGTTGAAGACAGGGATAGCACAGATACGCAGTATTTT.

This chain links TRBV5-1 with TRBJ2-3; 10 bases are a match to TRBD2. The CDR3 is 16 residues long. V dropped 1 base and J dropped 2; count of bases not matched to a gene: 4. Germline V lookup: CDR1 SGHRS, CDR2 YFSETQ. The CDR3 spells CASSLTSGASTDTQYF. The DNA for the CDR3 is TGCGCCAGCAGCTTGACTAGCGGGGCTTCCACAGATACGCAGTATTTT.

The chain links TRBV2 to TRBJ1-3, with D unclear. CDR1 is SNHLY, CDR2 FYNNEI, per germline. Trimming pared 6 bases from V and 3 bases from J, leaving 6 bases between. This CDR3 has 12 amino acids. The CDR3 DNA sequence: TGTGCCAGCAGAGGGAGTGGAAACACCATATATTTT. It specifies CASRGSGNTIYF.

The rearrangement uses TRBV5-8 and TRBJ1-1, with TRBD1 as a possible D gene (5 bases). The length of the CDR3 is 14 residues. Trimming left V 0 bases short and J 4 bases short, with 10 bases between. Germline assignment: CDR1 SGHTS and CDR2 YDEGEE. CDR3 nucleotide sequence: TGTGCCAGCAGCTTGGTTAGGGGAGGCACTGAAGCTTTCTTT. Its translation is CASSLVRGGTEAFF.

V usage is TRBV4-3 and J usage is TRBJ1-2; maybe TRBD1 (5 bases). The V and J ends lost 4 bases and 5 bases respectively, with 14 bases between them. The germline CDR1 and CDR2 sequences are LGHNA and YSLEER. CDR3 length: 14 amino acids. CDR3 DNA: TGCGCCAGCAGCCCCCCGGGGGGGAAATATGGCTACACCTTC. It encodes CASSPPGGKYGYTF.

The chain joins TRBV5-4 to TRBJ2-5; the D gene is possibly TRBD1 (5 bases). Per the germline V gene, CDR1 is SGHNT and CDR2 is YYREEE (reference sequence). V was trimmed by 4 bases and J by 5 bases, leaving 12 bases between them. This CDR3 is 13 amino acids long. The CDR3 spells CASSVVGAETQYF. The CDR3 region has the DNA TGTGCCAGCAGCGTGGTAGGGGCCGAGACCCAGTACTTC.

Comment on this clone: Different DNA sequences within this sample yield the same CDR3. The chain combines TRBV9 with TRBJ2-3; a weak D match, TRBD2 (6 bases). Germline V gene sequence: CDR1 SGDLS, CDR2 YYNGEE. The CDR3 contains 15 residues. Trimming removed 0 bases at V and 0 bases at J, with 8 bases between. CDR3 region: CASSVAGASTDTQYF. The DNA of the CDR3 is TGTGCCAGCAGCGTAGCGGGAGCTAGCACAGATACGCAGTATTTT. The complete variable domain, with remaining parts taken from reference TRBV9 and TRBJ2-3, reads DSGVTQTPKHLITATGQRVTLRCSPRSGDLSVYWYQQSLDQGLQFLIQYYNGEERAKGNILERFSAQQFPDLHSELNLSSLELGDSALYFCASSVAGASTDTQYFGPGTRLTVL.

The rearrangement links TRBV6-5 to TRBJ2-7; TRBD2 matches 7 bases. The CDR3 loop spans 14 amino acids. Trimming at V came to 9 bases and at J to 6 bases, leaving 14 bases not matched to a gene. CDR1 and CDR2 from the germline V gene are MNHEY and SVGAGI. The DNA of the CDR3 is TGTGCCAGTAAAAGGGACTACTCCACCAGCGAGCAGTACTTC. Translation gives CASKRDYSTSEQYF.

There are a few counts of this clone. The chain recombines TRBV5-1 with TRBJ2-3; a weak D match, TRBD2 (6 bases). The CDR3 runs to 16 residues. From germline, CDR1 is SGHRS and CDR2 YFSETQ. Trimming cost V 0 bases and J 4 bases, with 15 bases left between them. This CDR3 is CASSLESRGKSDTQYF. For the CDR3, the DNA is TGCGCCAGCAGCTTGGAGAGTCGGGGGAAGTCAGATACGCAGTATTTT.

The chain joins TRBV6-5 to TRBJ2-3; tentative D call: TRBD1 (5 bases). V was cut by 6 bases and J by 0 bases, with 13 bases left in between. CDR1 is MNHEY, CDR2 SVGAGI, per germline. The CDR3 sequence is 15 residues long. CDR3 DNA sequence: TGTGCCAGCAGCCCCCGGACACTTAGCACAGATACGCAGTATTTT. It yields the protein CASSPRTLSTDTQYF.

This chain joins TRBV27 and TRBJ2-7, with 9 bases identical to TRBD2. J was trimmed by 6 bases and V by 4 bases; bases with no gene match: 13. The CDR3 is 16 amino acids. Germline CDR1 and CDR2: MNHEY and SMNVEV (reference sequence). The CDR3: CASSSIMAGGPVEQYF. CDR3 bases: TGTGCCAGCAGTTCAATAATGGCGGGAGGGCCGGTCGAGCAGTACTTC.

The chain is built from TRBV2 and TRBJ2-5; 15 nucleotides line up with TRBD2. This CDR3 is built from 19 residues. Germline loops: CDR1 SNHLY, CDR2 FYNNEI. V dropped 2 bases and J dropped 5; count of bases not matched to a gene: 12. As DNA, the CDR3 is TGTGCCAGCAGTGAATTGTCCGGGACTAGCGGGGGGCCATGGGAGACCCAGTACTTC. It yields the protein CASSELSGTSGGPWETQYF.

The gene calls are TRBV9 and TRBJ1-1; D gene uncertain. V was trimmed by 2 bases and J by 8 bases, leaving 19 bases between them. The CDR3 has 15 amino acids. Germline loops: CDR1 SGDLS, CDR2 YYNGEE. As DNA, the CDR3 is TGTGCCAGCAGCGTCTCTCCGGTAGTTTCCACGGAAGCTTTCTTT. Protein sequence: CASSVSPVVSTEAFF.

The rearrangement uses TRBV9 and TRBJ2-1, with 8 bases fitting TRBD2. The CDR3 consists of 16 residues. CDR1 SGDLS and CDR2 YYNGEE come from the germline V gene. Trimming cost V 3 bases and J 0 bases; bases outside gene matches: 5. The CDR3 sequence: CASSGTSGSSYNEQFF. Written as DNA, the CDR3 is TGTGCCAGCAGCGGTACTAGCGGAAGCTCCTACAATGAGCAGTTCTTC.

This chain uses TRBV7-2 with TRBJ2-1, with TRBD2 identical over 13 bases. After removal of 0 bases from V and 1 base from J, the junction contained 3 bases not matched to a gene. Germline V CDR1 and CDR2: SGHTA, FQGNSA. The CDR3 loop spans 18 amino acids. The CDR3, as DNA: TGTGCCAGCAGCTTAGCCGGACTAGCGGGAGTGTCCTACAATGAGCAGTTCTTC. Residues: CASSLAGLAGVSYNEQFF.

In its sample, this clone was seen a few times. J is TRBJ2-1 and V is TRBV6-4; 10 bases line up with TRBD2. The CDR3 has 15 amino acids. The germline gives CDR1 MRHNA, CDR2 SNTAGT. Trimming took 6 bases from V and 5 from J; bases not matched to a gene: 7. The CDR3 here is CASSRLAGEDNEQFF. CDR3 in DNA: TGTGCCAGCAGCCGTCTAGCGGGAGAGGACAATGAGCAGTTCTTC.

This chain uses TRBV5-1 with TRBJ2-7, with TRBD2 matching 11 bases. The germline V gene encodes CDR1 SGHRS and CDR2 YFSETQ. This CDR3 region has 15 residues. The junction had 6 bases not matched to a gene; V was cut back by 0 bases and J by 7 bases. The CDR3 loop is CASSLGTSGFLEQYF. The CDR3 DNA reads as TGCGCCAGCAGCTTGGGGACTAGCGGGTTCTTAGAGCAGTACTTC.

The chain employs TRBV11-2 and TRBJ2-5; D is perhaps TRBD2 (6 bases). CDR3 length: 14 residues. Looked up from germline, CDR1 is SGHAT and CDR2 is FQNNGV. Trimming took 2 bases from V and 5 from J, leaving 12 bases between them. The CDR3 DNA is TGTGCCAGCAGCTTAACTAGCCTTTCGGAGACCCAGTACTTC. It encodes CASSLTSLSETQYF.

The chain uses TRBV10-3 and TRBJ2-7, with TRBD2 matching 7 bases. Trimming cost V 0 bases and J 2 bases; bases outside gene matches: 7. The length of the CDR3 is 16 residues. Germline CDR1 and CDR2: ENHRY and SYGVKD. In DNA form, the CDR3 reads TGTGCCATCAGTGAGTCGAATCCGGGACTAACCTACGAGCAGTACTTC. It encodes CAISESNPGLTYEQYF.